The 22 T cell receptor beta chains in this list originate from one sample, sequenced in a study of control samples from healthy donors and cancer patients (TCRdb year 2020). Library preparation used the immunoSEQ multiplex PCR assay. TCRdb obtained this table from immuneACCESS and retained in-frame rearrangements with V and J assigned. These tables miss some clones; where compared with another copy, unresolved V genes account for less than half of the shortfall, and the remainder is unexplained. This sample is represented by roughly 40,000 clones; 75% to 90% of them were singletons. The ten top clones hold roughly 47% of the sample. Sequencing input: blood. These receptors came from a man in his 60s in good health.

The chain recombines TRBV15 with TRBJ1-4; 8 nucleotides align to TRBD1. The CDR3 is made up of 15 amino acids. Looked up from germline, CDR1 is LNHNV and CDR2 is YYDKDF (reference sequence). V gave up 1 base and J gave up 7 bases; unmatched junction bases: 5. The CDR3 nucleotides are TGTGCCACCAGCAGAGGGACAGGGAGGCGTGAAAAACTGTTTTTT. This gives the protein CATSRGTGRREKLFF.

Relative to its sample, this clone is medium-sized. The chain links TRBV27 to TRBJ1-5; D is uncertain. Germline V gene sequence: CDR1 MNHEY, CDR2 SMNVEV (reference sequence). Trimming took 3 bases from V and 1 from J, leaving 10 bases between them. This CDR3 is 15 amino acids long. CDR3 sequence reads: CASSFVYQSNQPQHF. Here the CDR3 DNA reads TGTGCCAGCAGTTTTGTGTACCAGAGCAATCAGCCCCAGCATTTT.

This clone has at least ten counts. Within the sample, other DNA sequences also encode this same CDR3. This chain connects TRBV2 to TRBJ1-1; 7 nucleotides line up with TRBD1. In germline, CDR1 is SNHLY, CDR2 FYNNEI. Losses at the gene ends were 7 bases for V and 4 bases for J; bases not matched to a gene: 6. This CDR3 has 13 amino acids. CDR3 DNA sequence: TGTGCCAGCACCACAGGGGAGGGCACTGAAGCTTTCTTT. This gives the protein CASTTGEGTEAFF.

The chain carries TRBV14 and TRBJ2-3; 11 bases agree with TRBD2. The CDR3 sequence is 19 residues long. J was trimmed by 4 bases and V by 1 base; bases with no gene match: 13. Germline V gene lookup returns CDR1 SGHDN and CDR2 FVKESK. Here the CDR3 reads CASSQGASGRLTRSDTQYF. CDR3 coding DNA: TGTGCCAGCAGCCAAGGGGCTAGCGGGAGGCTTACCCGATCAGATACGCAGTATTTT.

This clone was detected once. The chain uses TRBV12-3 or TRBV12-4 and TRBJ1-2, with D perhaps TRBD1 (5 bases). Trimming took off 6 bases at V and 7 bases at J, with 15 bases between the two ends. This CDR3 spans 13 amino acids. Written as DNA, the CDR3 is TGTGCCAGCAGAGAGGGGCCCGGGAGTGGCTACACCTTC. This gives the protein CASREGPGSGYTF.

This sequence joins TRBV10-3 and TRBJ2-7; D gene unclear. Per germline, CDR1 ENHRY and CDR2 SYGVKD. Trimming removed 3 bases from V and 0 bases from J, with 12 bases in between. The CDR3 runs to 15 residues. The CDR3 DNA is TGTGCCATCAGTGATGGGCCCAAGAGCTCCTACGAGCAGTACTTC. Its translation: CAISDGPKSSYEQYF.

The V gene is TRBV7-8, the J gene TRBJ1-5; D unclear. CDR3 size: 13 residues. Germline V gives CDR1 SGHVS, CDR2 FQNEAQ. Trimming shortened V by 3 bases and J by 5 bases, and 8 bases separated the two germline ends. The CDR3 reads CASSFGSYQPQHF. The CDR3 DNA sequence: TGTGCCAGCAGCTTTGGTTCGTATCAGCCCCAGCATTTT. The entire variable domain, with the rest obtained from reference TRBV7-8 and TRBJ1-5, is as follows: GAGVSQSPRYKVAKRGQDVALRCDPISGHVSLFWYQQALGQGPEFLTYFQNEAQLDKSGLPSDRFFAERPEGSVSTLKIQRTQQEDSAVYLCASSFGSYQPQHFGDGTRLSIL.

The chain uses TRBV29-1 and TRBJ1-1; D remains ambiguous. The germline CDR1 and CDR2 sequences are SQVTM and ANQGSEA. CDR3 size: 14 residues. Between the trimmed V and J ends, which lost 7 bases and 1 base, there was a span of 16 bases. DNA for the CDR3: TGCAGCGCTCTAACAGCTAGATGGAACACTGAAGCTTTCTTT. Translation: CSALTARWNTEAFF.

The V gene is TRBV5-4, the J gene TRBJ1-1; maybe TRBD1 (5 bases). This CDR3 region has 15 residues. With 4 bases removed from V and 1 base from J, the gap between germline ends came to 14 bases. Germline assignment: CDR1 SGHNT and CDR2 YYREEE (reference sequence). The CDR3, as DNA: TGTGCCAGCAGCCCCCCCGGGGGAGGGAACACTGAAGCTTTCTTT. Its translation: CASSPPGGGNTEAFF.

The chain is built from TRBV6-6 and TRBJ2-3; possible D gene TRBD2, 7 bases. This CDR3 has 15 amino acids. Germline V lookup: CDR1 MNHNY, CDR2 SVGAGI (reference sequence). V lost 0 bases and J 6 bases, leaving 13 bases between the germline ends. The CDR3 sequence: CASSYSKGGGDTQYF. CDR3 coding DNA: TGTGCCAGCAGTTACTCGAAAGGGGGAGGGGATACGCAGTATTTT.

The chain is built from TRBV7-9 and TRBJ1-1; TRBD1 matches 7 bases. Germline V gene lookup returns CDR1 SEHNR and CDR2 FQNEAQ (reference sequence). Trimming removed 4 bases from V and 1 base from J; junction bases left unmatched: 6. This CDR3 region has 15 residues. The CDR3 nucleotides read TGTGCCAGCAGCTCGCACAGGGACAGGAACACTGAAGCTTTCTTT. It is translated as CASSSHRDRNTEAFF.

This clone was detected a few times. The rearrangement joins TRBV27 to TRBJ1-1; D is possibly TRBD1 (5 bases). Germline V gene lookup returns CDR1 MNHEY and CDR2 SMNVEV (reference sequence). Trimming left V 6 bases short and J 0 bases short, with 11 bases between. CDR3 length: 14 residues. CDR3 DNA sequence: TGTGCCAGCAGACTGGGACGGGTGAACACTGAAGCTTTCTTT. It codes for CASRLGRVNTEAFF.

A few counts support this clone. The chain couples TRBV4-3 to TRBJ1-2; 9 nucleotides agree with TRBD1. Germline V gene data show CDR1 as LGHNA and CDR2 as YSLEER. V gave up 1 base and J gave up 2 bases; unmatched junction bases: 2. This CDR3 has 15 amino acids. The CDR3 DNA reads TGCGCCAGCAGCCAAGTAGACAGGGGGAACTATGGCTACACCTTC. It encodes CASSQVDRGNYGYTF.

V is TRBV5-1 and J is TRBJ2-2; 11 bases are a match to TRBD1. CDR1 is SGHRS, CDR2 YFSETQ, per germline. J was trimmed by 7 bases and V by 4 bases; bases with no gene match: 6. The CDR3 has 15 amino acids. The CDR3 DNA follows: TGCGCCAGCAGCCTCGGGACAGGGGGAGGCGGGGAGCTGTTTTTT. This codes for CASSLGTGGGGELFF.

The J gene is TRBJ2-7, the V gene TRBV5-1; possible D gene TRBD1, 5 bases. CDR1 and CDR2 from the germline V gene are SGHRS and YFSETQ. This CDR3 is 14 amino acids long. Deletions cut 3 bases from V and 6 bases from J, with 16 bases between. Written as DNA, the CDR3 is TGCGCCAGCAGCTCCGCCGCAGGGCCCCTCGAGCAGTACTTC. Encoded protein: CASSSAAGPLEQYF.

The chain carries TRBV24-1 and TRBJ2-7, with 7 bases fitting TRBD1. Germline V gene sequence: CDR1 KGHDR, CDR2 SFDVKD. The length of the CDR3 is 15 residues. V was pared by 3 bases and J by 3 bases, with 7 bases of the junction left unmatched. The CDR3 protein is CATSDVTGNSYEQYF. The CDR3 DNA follows: TGTGCCACCAGTGATGTGACAGGGAACAGCTACGAGCAGTACTTC.

This clone has only one observation. The V call is TRBV14, the J call TRBJ1-2; D may be TRBD1 (6 bases). V was cut by 4 bases and J by 4 bases, with 13 bases left in between. Germline loops: CDR1 SGHDN, CDR2 FVKESK. The CDR3 totals 14 residues. The CDR3 spells CASSRLGGSYGYTF. For the CDR3, the DNA is TGTGCCAGCAGCCGGCTAGGGGGGAGCTATGGCTACACCTTC.

This clone was observed a few times. V gene TRBV5-1 combines with J gene TRBJ2-7, with D tentatively TRBD2 (7 bases). This CDR3 spans 15 amino acids. V was clipped by 4 bases and J by 2 bases, with 16 bases between them. CDR1 and CDR2 from the germline V gene are SGHRS and YFSETQ. The CDR3 reads CASSEIAGATYEQYF. CDR3 DNA: TGCGCCAGCAGCGAAATTGCGGGGGCCACCTACGAGCAGTACTTC.

The CDR3 DNA follows: TGTGCCTGCCAGAAGGGGGGCAGGGTCGGTGAAGCTTTCTTT. Amino acids: CACQKGGRVGEAFF. V usage is TRBV30 and J usage is TRBJ1-1; perhaps TRBD1 as D (6 bases). Trimming cost V 6 bases and J 7 bases, with 21 bases left between them. Germline values: CDR1 GTSNPN, CDR2 SVGIG (reference sequence). The length of the CDR3 is 14 residues.

This clone has just one count. The chain uses TRBV5-4 and TRBJ2-7; D perhaps matches TRBD1 (6 bases). CDR3 length: 15 residues. CDR1 is SGHNT and CDR2 is YYREEE in the germline V gene (reference sequence). Trimming left V 4 bases short and J 0 bases short, with 14 bases between. This chain's CDR3 is CASSTTGTSSYEQYF. The CDR3 DNA sequence: TGTGCCAGCAGCACGACAGGCACGAGCTCCTACGAGCAGTACTTC.

Ten or more counts support this clone. The chain links TRBV18 to TRBJ1-1; D might be TRBD1 (6 bases). The CDR3 is 15 residues long. Trimming took off 6 bases at V and 5 bases at J, with 19 bases between the two ends. Germline CDR1 is KGHSH and CDR2 is LQKENI. The CDR3 here is CASSTDRQEITEAFF. Here the CDR3 DNA reads TGTGCCAGCTCTACCGATCGACAGGAAATTACTGAAGCTTTCTTT.

J is TRBJ2-1 and V is TRBV18; 11 nucleotides agree with TRBD1. V lost 2 bases and J lost 2; bases outside the gene matches: 2. The CDR3 consists of 16 residues. Germline V gives CDR1 KGHSH, CDR2 LQKENI. The DNA for the CDR3 is TGTGCCAGCTCACCAGGGGGACAGGGGGCCTACAATGAGCAGTTCTTC. Protein product: CASSPGGQGAYNEQFF.